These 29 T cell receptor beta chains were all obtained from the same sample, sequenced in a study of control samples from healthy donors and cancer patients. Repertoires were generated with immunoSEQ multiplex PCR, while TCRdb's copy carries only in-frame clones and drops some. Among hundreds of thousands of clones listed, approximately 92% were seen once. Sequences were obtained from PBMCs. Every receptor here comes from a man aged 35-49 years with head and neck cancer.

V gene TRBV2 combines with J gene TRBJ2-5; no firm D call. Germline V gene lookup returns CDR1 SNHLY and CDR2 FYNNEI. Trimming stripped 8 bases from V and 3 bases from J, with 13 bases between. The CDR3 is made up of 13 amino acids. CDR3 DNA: TGTGCCAGCTCAATGACGAGGAAAGAGACCCAGTACTTC. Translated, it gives CASSMTRKETQYF.

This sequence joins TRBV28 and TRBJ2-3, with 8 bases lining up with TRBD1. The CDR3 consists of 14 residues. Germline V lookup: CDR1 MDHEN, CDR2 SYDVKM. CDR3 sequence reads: CASQGGPSTDTQYF. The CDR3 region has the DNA TGTGCATCACAGGGGGGACCGAGCACAGATACGCAGTATTTT.

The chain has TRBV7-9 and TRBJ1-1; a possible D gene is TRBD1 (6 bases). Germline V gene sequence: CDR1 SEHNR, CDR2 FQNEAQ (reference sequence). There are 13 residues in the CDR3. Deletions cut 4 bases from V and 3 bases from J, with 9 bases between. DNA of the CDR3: TGTGCCAGCAGCTACCCAGGGGACACTGAAGCTTTCTTT. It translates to CASSYPGDTEAFF.

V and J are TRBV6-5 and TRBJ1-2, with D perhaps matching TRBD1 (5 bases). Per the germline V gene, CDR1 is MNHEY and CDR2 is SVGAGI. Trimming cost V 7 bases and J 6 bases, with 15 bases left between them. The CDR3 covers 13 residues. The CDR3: CASTGLSTDGYTF. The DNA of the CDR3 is TGTGCCAGCACAGGGCTTTCTACGGATGGCTACACCTTC.

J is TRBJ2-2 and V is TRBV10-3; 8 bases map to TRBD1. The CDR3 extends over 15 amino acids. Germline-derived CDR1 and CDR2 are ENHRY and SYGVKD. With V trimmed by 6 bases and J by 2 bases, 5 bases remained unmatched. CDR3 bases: TGTGCCATCAGCAGGGACAGGCAAAACACCGGGGAGCTGTTTTTT. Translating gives CAISRDRQNTGELFF.

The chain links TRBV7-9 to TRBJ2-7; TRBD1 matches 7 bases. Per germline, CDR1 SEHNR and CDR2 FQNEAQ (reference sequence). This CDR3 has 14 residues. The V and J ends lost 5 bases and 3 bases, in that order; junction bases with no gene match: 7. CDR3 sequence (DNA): TGTGCCAGCAGCGGATCGACAGGGAGCTACGAGCAGTACTTC. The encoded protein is CASSGSTGSYEQYF.

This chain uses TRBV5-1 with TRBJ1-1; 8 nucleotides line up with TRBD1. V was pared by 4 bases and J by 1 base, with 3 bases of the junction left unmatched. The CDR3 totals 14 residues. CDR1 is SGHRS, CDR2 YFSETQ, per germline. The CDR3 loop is CASSGGTGNTEAFF. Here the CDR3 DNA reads TGCGCCAGCAGCGGGGGGACAGGGAACACTGAAGCTTTCTTT.

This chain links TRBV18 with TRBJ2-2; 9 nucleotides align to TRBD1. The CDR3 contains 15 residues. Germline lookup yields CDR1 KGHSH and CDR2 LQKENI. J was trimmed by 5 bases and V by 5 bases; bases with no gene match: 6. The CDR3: CASSAGTGYTGELFF. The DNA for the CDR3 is TGTGCCAGCTCAGCCGGGACAGGGTATACCGGGGAGCTGTTTTTT.

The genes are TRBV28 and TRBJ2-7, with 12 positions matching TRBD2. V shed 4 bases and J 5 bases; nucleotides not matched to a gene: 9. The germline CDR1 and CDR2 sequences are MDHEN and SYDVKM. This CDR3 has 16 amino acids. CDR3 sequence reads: CASSSLRLAGANEQYF. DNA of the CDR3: TGTGCCAGCAGTTCCTTGAGACTAGCGGGAGCCAACGAGCAGTACTTC.

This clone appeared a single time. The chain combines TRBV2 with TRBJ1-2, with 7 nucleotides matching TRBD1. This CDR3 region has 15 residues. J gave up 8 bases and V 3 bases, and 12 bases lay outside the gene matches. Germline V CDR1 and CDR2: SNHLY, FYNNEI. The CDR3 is CASSELGQRVSGYTF. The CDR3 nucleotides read TGTGCCAGCAGTGAGTTGGGACAGAGGGTAAGCGGCTACACCTTC. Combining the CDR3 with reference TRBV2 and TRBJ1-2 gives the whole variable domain EPEVTQTPSHQVTQMGQEVILRCVPISNHLYFYWYRQILGQKVEFLVSFYNNEISEKSEIFDDQFSVERPDGSNFTLKIRSTKLEDSAMYFCASSELGQRVSGYTFGSGTRLTVV.

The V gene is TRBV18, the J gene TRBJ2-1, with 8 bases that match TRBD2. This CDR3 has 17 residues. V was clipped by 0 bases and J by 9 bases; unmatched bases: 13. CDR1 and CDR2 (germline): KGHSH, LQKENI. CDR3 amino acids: CASSPPTSVGFGREQFF. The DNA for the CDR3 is TGTGCCAGCTCACCACCGACTAGCGTGGGGTTTGGGCGTGAGCAGTTCTTC.

The CDR3 coding sequence is TGTGCCAGCAGCTTAATGGGCAGGGAATCGGGCTACACCTTC. As protein: CASSLMGRESGYTF. The V call is TRBV11-2, the J call TRBJ1-2; a weak D match, TRBD1 (5 bases). The CDR3 extends over 14 amino acids. CDR1 is SGHAT and CDR2 is FQNNGV in the germline V gene. Trimming took off 2 bases at V and 8 bases at J, with 15 bases between the two ends.

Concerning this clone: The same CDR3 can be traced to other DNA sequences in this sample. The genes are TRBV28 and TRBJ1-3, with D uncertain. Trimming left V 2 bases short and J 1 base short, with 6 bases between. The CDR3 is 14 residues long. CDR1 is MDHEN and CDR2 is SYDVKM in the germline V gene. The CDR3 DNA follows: TGTGCCAGCAGTTTAGGAGGGTCTGGAAACACCATATATTTT. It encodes CASSLGGSGNTIYF. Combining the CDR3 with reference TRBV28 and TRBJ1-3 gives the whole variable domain DVKVTQSSRYLVKRTGEKVFLECVQDMDHENMFWYRQDPGLGLRLIYFSYDVKMKEKGDIPEGYSVSREKKERFSLILESASTNQTSMYLCASSLGGSGNTIYFGEGSWLTVV.

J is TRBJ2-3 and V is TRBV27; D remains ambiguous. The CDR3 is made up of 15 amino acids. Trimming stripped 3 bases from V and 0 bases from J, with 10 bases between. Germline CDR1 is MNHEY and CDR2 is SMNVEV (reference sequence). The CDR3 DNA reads TGTGCCAGCAGTTTCCACGCACTAAGCACAGATACGCAGTATTTT. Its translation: CASSFHALSTDTQYF.

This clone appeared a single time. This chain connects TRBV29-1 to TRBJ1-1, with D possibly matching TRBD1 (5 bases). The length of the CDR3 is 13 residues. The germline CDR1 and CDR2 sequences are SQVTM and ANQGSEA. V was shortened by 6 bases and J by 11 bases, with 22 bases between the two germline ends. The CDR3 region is CSVASAQEEAAFF. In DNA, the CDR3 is TGCAGCGTCGCCTCGGCACAGGAAGAAGCGGCTTTCTTT.

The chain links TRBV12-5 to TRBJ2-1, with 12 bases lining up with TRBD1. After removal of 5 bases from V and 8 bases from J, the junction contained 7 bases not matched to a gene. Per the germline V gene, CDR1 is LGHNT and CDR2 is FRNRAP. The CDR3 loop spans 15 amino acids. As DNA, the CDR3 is TGTGCTAGTGGTCCGGGGACAGGGGGCGACGATGAGCAGTTCTTC. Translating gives CASGPGTGGDDEQFF.

The CDR3 is CATSDPGQSGANVLTF. The CDR3 DNA sequence: TGTGCCACCAGTGACCCCGGACAGTCTGGGGCCAACGTCCTGACTTTC. The chain employs TRBV24-1 and TRBJ2-6; TRBD1 is a possible D gene (6 bases). CDR3 size: 16 residues. Germline V gene sequence: CDR1 KGHDR, CDR2 SFDVKD. V was clipped by 4 bases and J by 1 base, with 10 bases between them.

The chain's CDR3 is CASSLVMAGADTQYF. Here the CDR3 DNA reads TGTGCCAGCAGCTTAGTCATGGCGGGAGCAGATACGCAGTATTTT. The rearrangement links TRBV7-9 to TRBJ2-3; TRBD2 agrees at 7 bases. J was trimmed by 4 bases and V by 1 base; bases with no gene match: 5. This CDR3 spans 15 amino acids. In germline, CDR1 is SEHNR, CDR2 FQNEAQ (reference sequence).

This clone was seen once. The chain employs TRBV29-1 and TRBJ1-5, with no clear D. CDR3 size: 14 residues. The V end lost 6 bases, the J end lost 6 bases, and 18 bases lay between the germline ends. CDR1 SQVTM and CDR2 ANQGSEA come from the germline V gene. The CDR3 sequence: CSVAVEDGGQPQHF. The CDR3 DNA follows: TGCAGCGTGGCGGTGGAGGATGGCGGTCAGCCCCAGCATTTT.

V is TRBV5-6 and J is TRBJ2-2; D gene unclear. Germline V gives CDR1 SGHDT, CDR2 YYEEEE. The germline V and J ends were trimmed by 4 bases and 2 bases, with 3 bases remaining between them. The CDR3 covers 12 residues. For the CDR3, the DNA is TGTGCCAGCAGCCAAAACACCGGGGAGCTGTTTTTT. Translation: CASSQNTGELFF.

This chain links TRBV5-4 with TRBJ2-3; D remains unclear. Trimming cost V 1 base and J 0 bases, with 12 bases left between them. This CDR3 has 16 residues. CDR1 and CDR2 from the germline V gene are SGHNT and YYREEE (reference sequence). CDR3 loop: CASSLSAARSTDTQYF. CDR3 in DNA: TGTGCCAGCAGCTTGTCGGCAGCCCGTAGCACAGATACGCAGTATTTT.

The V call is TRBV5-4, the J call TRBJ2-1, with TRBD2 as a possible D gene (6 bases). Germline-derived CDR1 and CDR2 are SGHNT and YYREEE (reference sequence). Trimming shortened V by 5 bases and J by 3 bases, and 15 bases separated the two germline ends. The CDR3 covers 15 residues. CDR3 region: CASSSGSRSYNEQFF. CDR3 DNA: TGTGCCAGCAGTTCCGGGAGCAGGAGCTACAATGAGCAGTTCTTC.

The CDR3 bases are TGTGCCATCAGTGGGGACACCCGTAACACTGAAGCTTTCTTT. Protein: CAISGDTRNTEAFF. The genes are TRBV10-3 and TRBJ1-1; weak D call: TRBD1 (6 bases). CDR3 length: 14 amino acids. CDR1 and CDR2 (germline): ENHRY, SYGVKD. The V end was cut by 4 bases, the J end by 2 bases, with 11 bases between.

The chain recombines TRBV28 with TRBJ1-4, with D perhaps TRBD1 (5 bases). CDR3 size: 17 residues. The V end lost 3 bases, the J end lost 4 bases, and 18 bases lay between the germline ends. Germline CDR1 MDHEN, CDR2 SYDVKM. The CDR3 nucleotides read TGTGCCAGCAGTTTTGCCGGAGGCGGGGCCTTTAATGAAAAACTGTTTTTT. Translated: CASSFAGGGAFNEKLFF.

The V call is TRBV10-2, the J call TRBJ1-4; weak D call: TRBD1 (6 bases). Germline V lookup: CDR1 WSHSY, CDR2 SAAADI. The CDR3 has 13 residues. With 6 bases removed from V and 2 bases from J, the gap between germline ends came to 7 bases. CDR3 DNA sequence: TGCGCCAGCAGACAGGGTACTAATGAAAAACTGTTTTTT. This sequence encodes CASRQGTNEKLFF.

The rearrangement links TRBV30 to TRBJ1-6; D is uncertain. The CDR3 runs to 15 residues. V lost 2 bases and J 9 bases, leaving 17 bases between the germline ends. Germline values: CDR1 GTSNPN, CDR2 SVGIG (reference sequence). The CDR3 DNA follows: TGTGCCTGGAGTAGGAGCCGGACTTTTAGTTCACCCCTCCACTTT. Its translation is CAWSRSRTFSSPLHF.

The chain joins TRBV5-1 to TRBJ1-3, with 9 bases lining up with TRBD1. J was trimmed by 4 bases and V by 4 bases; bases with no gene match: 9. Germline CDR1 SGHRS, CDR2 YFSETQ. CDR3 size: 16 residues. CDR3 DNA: TGCGCCAGCAGCCAGACGGGACAGGGAATCGGAAACACCATATATTTT. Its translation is CASSQTGQGIGNTIYF.

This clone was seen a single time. The CDR3 DNA sequence: TGTGCCAGCTCACCACCGTGGCAGAACAATGAGCAGTTCTTC. Its translation: CASSPPWQNNEQFF. This sequence joins TRBV18 and TRBJ2-1, with D uncertain. The CDR3 covers 14 residues. Germline CDR1 reads KGHSH; CDR2 reads LQKENI. V lost 0 bases and J lost 5, with 8 bases in between.

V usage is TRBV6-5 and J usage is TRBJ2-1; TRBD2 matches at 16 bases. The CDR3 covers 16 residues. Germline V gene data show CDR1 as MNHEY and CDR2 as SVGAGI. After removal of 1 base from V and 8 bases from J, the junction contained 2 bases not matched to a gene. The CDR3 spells CASSYLGLAGGDEQFF. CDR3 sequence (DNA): TGTGCCAGCAGTTACTTGGGACTAGCGGGGGGGGATGAGCAGTTCTTC.